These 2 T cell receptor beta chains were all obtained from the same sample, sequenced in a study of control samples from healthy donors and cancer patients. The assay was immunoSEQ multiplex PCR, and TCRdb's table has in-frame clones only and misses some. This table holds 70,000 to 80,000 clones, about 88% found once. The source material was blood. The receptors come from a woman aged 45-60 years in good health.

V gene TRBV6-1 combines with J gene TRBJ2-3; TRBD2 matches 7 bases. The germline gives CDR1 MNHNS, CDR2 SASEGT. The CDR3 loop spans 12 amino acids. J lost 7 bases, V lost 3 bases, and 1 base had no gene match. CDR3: CASSEGGNTQYF. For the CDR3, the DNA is TGTGCCAGCAGTGAGGGGGGGAATACGCAGTATTTT.

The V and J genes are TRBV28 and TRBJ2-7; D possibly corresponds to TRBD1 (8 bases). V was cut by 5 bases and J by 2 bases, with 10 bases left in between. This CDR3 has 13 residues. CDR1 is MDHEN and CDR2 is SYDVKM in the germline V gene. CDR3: CASSTGGAYEQYF. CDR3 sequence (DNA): TGTGCCAGCAGTACAGGGGGGGCCTACGAGCAGTACTTC.